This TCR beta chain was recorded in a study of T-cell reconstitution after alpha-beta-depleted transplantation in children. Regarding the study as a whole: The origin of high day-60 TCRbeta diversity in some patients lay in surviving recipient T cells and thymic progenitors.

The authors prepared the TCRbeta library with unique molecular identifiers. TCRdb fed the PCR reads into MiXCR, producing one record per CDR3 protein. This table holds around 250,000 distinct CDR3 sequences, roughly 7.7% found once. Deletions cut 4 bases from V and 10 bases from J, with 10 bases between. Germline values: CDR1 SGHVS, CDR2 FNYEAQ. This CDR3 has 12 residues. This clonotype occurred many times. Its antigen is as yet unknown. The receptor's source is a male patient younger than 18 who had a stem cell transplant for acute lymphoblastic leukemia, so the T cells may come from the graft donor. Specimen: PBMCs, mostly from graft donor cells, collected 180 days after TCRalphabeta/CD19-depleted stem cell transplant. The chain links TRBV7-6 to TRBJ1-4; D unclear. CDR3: CASSSTEGKLFF. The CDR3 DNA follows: TGTGCCAGCAGCTCTACGGAAGGAAAACTGTTTTTT. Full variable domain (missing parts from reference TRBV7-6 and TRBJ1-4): GAGVSQSPRYKVTKRGQDVALRCDPISGHVSLYWYRQALGQGPEFLTYFNYEAQQDKSGLPNDRFSAERPEGSISTLTIQRTEQRDSAMYRCASSSTEGKLFFGSGTQLSVL.